These T cell receptor beta chains were read from a single sample in a study of blood T cell repertoires in COVID-19. Libraries were prepared by immunoSEQ multiplex PCR; TCRdb keeps only in-frame clonotypes and omits some of them. The profile covers around 130,000 clones, with 65% to 85% appearing a single time and about 18% taken by the ten largest. The material sequenced was peripheral blood. Source of these receptors: a woman at least 80 years old with acute or convalescent COVID-19. Both conserved end residues are part of each CDR3. D genes are given only for firm matches. The listing skips clone size in some rows; elsewhere it reads once, few, many or a size class.

d_call: .
v_call: TRBV5-4
clone_size: .
j_call: TRBJ1-1
cdr3_nt: TGTGCCAGCAGCTTGGAAACCCAGGGGCTCACTGAAGCTTTCTTT
cdr3_aa: CASSLETQGLTEAFF

d_call: TRBD2
v_call: TRBV19
clone_size: few
j_call: TRBJ2-7
cdr3_nt: TGTGCCAGTAGTATATATGCGGGAGGAGCCGACGAGCAGTACTTC
cdr3_aa: CASSIYAGGADEQYF

d_call: .
v_call: TRBV24-1
clone_size: .
j_call: TRBJ2-1
cdr3_nt: TGTGCCACCAGTGATAACAGGGAGCGGGAGCAGTTCTTC
cdr3_aa: CATSDNREREQFF

d_call: .
v_call: TRBV7-9
clone_size: .
j_call: TRBJ1-1
cdr3_nt: TGTGCCAGCAGCCCCCTAGGAGAGAACACTGAAGCTTTCTTT
cdr3_aa: CASSPLGENTEAFF

d_call: .
v_call: TRBV2
clone_size: .
j_call: TRBJ1-2
cdr3_nt: TGTGCCAGCGTCTTCGGTGGCTACACCTTC
cdr3_aa: CASVFGGYTF

d_call: TRBD1
v_call: TRBV4-2
clone_size: .
j_call: TRBJ1-5
cdr3_nt: TGTGCCAGCAGCCAAGGGACAGGGGGCTTAGGCAATCAGCCCCAGCATTTT
cdr3_aa: CASSQGTGGLGNQPQHF

d_call: TRBD1
v_call: TRBV29-1
clone_size: few
j_call: TRBJ2-5
cdr3_nt: TGCAGCGTTCGGACAGGGGAGACCCAGTACTTC
cdr3_aa: CSVRTGETQYF

d_call: .
v_call: TRBV5-1
clone_size: .
j_call: TRBJ2-3
cdr3_nt: TGCGCCAGCAGCTTGGTTGGTAGCTCTGCAGATACGCAGTATTTT
cdr3_aa: CASSLVGSSADTQYF

d_call: .
v_call: TRBV4-3
clone_size: .
j_call: TRBJ2-7
cdr3_nt: TGCGCCAGCAGCCAGGCCCGGGACTCGGGGTACGAGCAGTACTTC
cdr3_aa: CASSQARDSGYEQYF

d_call: .
v_call: TRBV30
clone_size: few
j_call: TRBJ1-1
cdr3_nt: TGTGCCTGGAGTCCCCATTCGACCGGGGACACTGAAGCTTTCTTT
cdr3_aa: CAWSPHSTGDTEAFF

d_call: .
v_call: TRBV18
clone_size: .
j_call: TRBJ1-1
cdr3_nt: TGTGCCAGCTCACCCGCAGTTGAGGCGAACACTGAAGCTTTCTTT
cdr3_aa: CASSPAVEANTEAFF

d_call: .
v_call: TRBV18
clone_size: .
j_call: TRBJ1-6
cdr3_nt: TGTGCCAGCTCACCGGGGCAGCGGGAAAATTCACCCCTCCACTTT
cdr3_aa: CASSPGQRENSPLHF

d_call: TRBD1
v_call: TRBV11-2
clone_size: many
j_call: TRBJ2-1
cdr3_nt: TGTGCCAGCAGCTTAAGTACGCGGTGGCGACAGGGAAGCCACAATGAGCAGTTCTTC
cdr3_aa: CASSLSTRWRQGSHNEQFF

d_call: .
v_call: TRBV18
clone_size: .
j_call: TRBJ1-2
cdr3_nt: TGTGCCAGCTCACCAGCTCCGGACTCTAACTATGGCTACACCTTC
cdr3_aa: CASSPAPDSNYGYTF

d_call: .
v_call: TRBV10-3
clone_size: .
j_call: TRBJ1-5
cdr3_nt: TGTGCCATCAGTCTTCAGGGTAACAATCAGCCCCAGCATTTT
cdr3_aa: CAISLQGNNQPQHF

d_call: .
v_call: TRBV7-2
clone_size: once
j_call: TRBJ1-3
cdr3_nt: TGTGCCAGCACTATGGACAACTCTGGAAACACCATATATTTT
cdr3_aa: CASTMDNSGNTIYF

d_call: TRBD1
v_call: TRBV7-9
clone_size: .
j_call: TRBJ1-1
cdr3_nt: TGTGCCAGCAGCTCACCGGCAGGGGGCGCGGACACTGAAGCTTTCTTT
cdr3_aa: CASSSPAGGADTEAFF

d_call: .
v_call: TRBV7-2
clone_size: .
j_call: TRBJ1-6
cdr3_nt: TGTGCCAGCAGCTCGACCGGAAGGGGAAATTCACCCCTCCACTTT
cdr3_aa: CASSSTGRGNSPLHF

d_call: TRBD1
v_call: TRBV4-1
clone_size: once
j_call: TRBJ1-6
cdr3_nt: TGCGCCAGCAGCCAACCGGGACAGGGAAATTCACCCCTCCACTTT
cdr3_aa: CASSQPGQGNSPLHF

d_call: TRBD1
v_call: TRBV19
clone_size: .
j_call: TRBJ2-7
cdr3_nt: TGTGCCAGTAGTCACACAGTATGGGCAGGGGGCTCCCACGAGCAGTACTTC
cdr3_aa: CASSHTVWAGGSHEQYF

d_call: TRBD2
v_call: TRBV7-9
clone_size: .
j_call: TRBJ2-7
cdr3_nt: TGTGCCAGCAGCTTAGGAGGTGGACTAGCGGTCCTTAGCTCCTACGAGCAGTACTTC
cdr3_aa: CASSLGGGLAVLSSYEQYF

d_call: .
v_call: TRBV4-3
clone_size: .
j_call: TRBJ1-2
cdr3_nt: TGCGCCAGCAGCCCCCGGTCGGGGGGCGCTGGCTATGGCTACACCTTC
cdr3_aa: CASSPRSGGAGYGYTF

d_call: TRBD2
v_call: TRBV5-6
clone_size: .
j_call: TRBJ2-7
cdr3_nt: TGTGCCAGCAGCTTGGGTATAGCGGGAGGGCTGGGAGAGCAGTACTTC
cdr3_aa: CASSLGIAGGLGEQYF